Listed here are 2 T cell receptor beta chains from one sample, sequenced in a study of blood T cell repertoires in COVID-19. TCRdb's table, derived via immunoSEQ multiplex PCR, lists solely in-frame clones and lacks some. The sample lists some 13,000 clones, about 88% occurring once. The sequencing sample was made of peripheral blood. These receptor sequences come from an elderly man with acute or convalescent COVID-19.

This rearrangement joins TRBV5-3 to TRBJ1-4; a weak D match, TRBD1 (5 bases). TRBV5-3 is an ORF, and what it does is uncertain. V dropped 2 bases and J dropped 3 bases, with 17 bases sitting between them. This CDR3 region has 17 residues. The CDR3 DNA follows: TGTGCCAGAAGCTTAGGAGGGGCCGCAACCCCTAATGAAAAACTGTTTTTT. Amino acids: CARSLGGAATPNEKLFF.

The rearrangement uses TRBV7-6 and TRBJ1-1; D is undetermined. The V end lost 3 bases, the J end lost 2 bases, and 10 bases lay between the germline ends. CDR1 and CDR2 (germline): SGHVS, FNYEAQ. This CDR3 comprises 14 residues. The CDR3 region is CASSLSEVNTEAFF. As DNA, the CDR3 is TGTGCCAGCAGCTTGTCCGAGGTCAACACTGAAGCTTTCTTT.